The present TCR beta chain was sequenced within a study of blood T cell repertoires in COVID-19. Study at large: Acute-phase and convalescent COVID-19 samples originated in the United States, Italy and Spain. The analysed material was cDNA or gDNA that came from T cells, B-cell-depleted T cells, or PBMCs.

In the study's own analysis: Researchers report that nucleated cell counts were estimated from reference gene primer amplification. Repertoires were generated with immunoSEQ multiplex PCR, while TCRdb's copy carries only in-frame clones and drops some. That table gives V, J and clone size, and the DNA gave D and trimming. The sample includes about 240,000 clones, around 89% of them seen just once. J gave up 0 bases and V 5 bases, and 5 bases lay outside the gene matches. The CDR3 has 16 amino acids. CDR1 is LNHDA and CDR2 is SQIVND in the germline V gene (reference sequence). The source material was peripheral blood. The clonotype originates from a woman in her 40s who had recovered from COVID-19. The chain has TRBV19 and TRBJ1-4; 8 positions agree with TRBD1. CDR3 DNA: TGTGCCAGTAGTCGGGGACAGGCTACAACTAATGAAAAACTGTTTTTT. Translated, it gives CASSRGQATTNEKLFF.